Given below is one T cell receptor (beta chain) in context. This specimen comes from a study of shared clonotypes between healthy human individuals. This table comes from immunoSEQ multiplex PCR, and its TCRdb copy is limited to in-frame clones, with some not included. The sample lists over 400,000 clones, 65% to 85% occurring once. The CDR3 covers 13 residues. Germline assignment: CDR1 SSHAT and CDR2 FNYEAQ (reference sequence). Sample: PBMCs. The rearrangement links TRBV7-7 to TRBJ2-1; a possible D gene is TRBD2 (8 bases). This TCR was recovered from a woman between 35 and 50 years old in good health. Some clones in this sample may be carry-over from other donors' samples. CDR3 loop: CASGKGGQAEQFF. For the CDR3, the DNA is TGTGCTAGCGGGAAGGGAGGACAGGCTGAGCAGTTCTTC.